The 8 T cell receptor beta chains in this list originate from one sample, sequenced in a study of cytomegalovirus exposure and HLA in healthy donors. Use of 60 Vbeta and 13 Jbeta primers characterized the PCR. Produced via immunoSEQ multiplex PCR; TCRdb's table is partial and in-frame only. Of roughly 100,000 clones listed, around 61% are singletons. Sequences were obtained from PBMCs. The receptors stem from a woman aged 45-59 years in good health and CMV-seronegative.

This clone was picked up a small number of times. This sequence joins TRBV2 and TRBJ2-1; 9 positions match TRBD1. CDR1 and CDR2 from the germline V gene are SNHLY and FYNNEI. Germline trimming cut 4 bases from V and 10 bases from J; bases unmatched to any gene: 8. The CDR3 has 14 residues. CDR3 region: CASSARQGGIEQFF. The CDR3 region has the DNA TGTGCCAGCAGTGCGAGACAGGGGGGTATCGAGCAGTTCTTC.

This chain links TRBV5-4 with TRBJ2-7, with D possibly matching TRBD1 (5 bases). The CDR3 runs to 13 residues. Trimming removed 3 bases at V and 6 bases at J, with 13 bases between. CDR1 and CDR2 from the germline V gene are SGHNT and YYREEE (reference sequence). The CDR3 reads CASSSPGLGEQYF. CDR3 nucleotides: TGTGCCAGCAGCTCCCCAGGGCTAGGCGAGCAGTACTTC.

In its sample, this clone was seen once. The V and J genes are TRBV5-5 and TRBJ2-7, with D tentatively TRBD2 (5 bases). Between the trimmed V and J ends, which lost 4 bases and 9 bases, there was a span of 20 bases. CDR1 and CDR2 (germline): SGHKS, YYEKEE (reference sequence). This CDR3 spans 14 amino acids. CDR3 sequence: CASSLFPASQAQYF. Written as DNA, the CDR3 is TGTGCCAGCAGCCTATTCCCGGCTAGCCAGGCGCAGTACTTC.

The chain joins TRBV27 to TRBJ2-2, with D hard to call. The CDR3 consists of 12 residues. Between the trimmed V and J ends, which lost 2 bases and 7 bases, there was a span of 5 bases. Germline-derived CDR1 and CDR2 are MNHEY and SMNVEV (reference sequence). The CDR3 coding sequence is TGTGCCAGCAGTTTACAGGTCGGGGAGCTGTTTTTT. This gives the protein CASSLQVGELFF.

This clone was counted between two and nine times. This rearrangement joins TRBV5-5 to TRBJ2-3; possible D gene TRBD2, 6 bases. The V end lost 0 bases, the J end lost 4 bases, and 12 bases lay between the germline ends. The V gene's germline CDR1 is SGHKS and CDR2 YYEKEE (reference sequence). The length of the CDR3 is 15 residues. The CDR3 bases are TGTGCCAGCAGCTTGGGGAGGGGTGCCCCAGATACGCAGTATTTT. Encoded protein: CASSLGRGAPDTQYF.

The V call is TRBV5-1, the J call TRBJ2-5; 7 nucleotides match TRBD2. In germline, CDR1 is SGHRS, CDR2 YFSETQ. CDR3 length: 14 amino acids. V shed 0 bases and J 8 bases; nucleotides not matched to a gene: 7. The CDR3 loop is CASSLGRTGGTQYF. The CDR3 region has the DNA TGCGCCAGCAGCTTGGGGCGGACGGGGGGAACCCAGTACTTC.

The chain has TRBV7-8 and TRBJ2-7; D is unresolved. The CDR3 has 16 residues. V dropped 4 bases and J dropped 0 bases, with 16 bases sitting between them. The V gene's germline CDR1 is SGHVS and CDR2 FQNEAQ. The CDR3, as DNA: TGTGCCAGCAGCTCAGACAACCCCGCAATCTCCTACGAGCAGTACTTC. Its translation: CASSSDNPAISYEQYF.

The DNA of the CDR3 is TGCAGCGTGGAGGGAACTCTGGATCCTGGCTACACCTTC. Its protein is CSVEGTLDPGYTF. The V and J genes are TRBV29-1 and TRBJ1-2; unclear D gene. Per the germline V gene, CDR1 is SQVTM and CDR2 is ANQGSEA. This CDR3 has 13 residues. V shed 6 bases and J shed 7 bases, with 18 bases lying between them.